What follows are 20 T cell receptor beta chains derived from one specimen sequenced in a study of blood T cell repertoires in COVID-19. Repertoires were generated with immunoSEQ multiplex PCR, while TCRdb's copy carries only in-frame clones and drops some. Among over 120,000 clones listed, roughly 81% were seen once. Sample: peripheral blood. The receptors derive from a woman aged 50 to 65 with active or convalescent COVID-19.

This chain uses TRBV2 with TRBJ2-3; 15 nucleotides line up with TRBD2. This CDR3 region has 17 residues. J was trimmed by 3 bases and V by 9 bases; bases with no gene match: 10. Germline V lookup: CDR1 SNHLY, CDR2 FYNNEI. The CDR3 DNA reads as TGTGCCAGTGTCACGGGACTAGCGGGAGGAAGGACAGATACGCAGTATTTT. Amino acids: CASVTGLAGGRTDTQYF. The complete variable domain, with remaining parts taken from reference TRBV2 and TRBJ2-3, reads EPEVTQTPSHQVTQMGQEVILRCVPISNHLYFYWYRQILGQKVEFLVSFYNNEISEKSEIFDDQFSVERPDGSNFTLKIRSTKLEDSAMYFCASVTGLAGGRTDTQYFGPGTRLTVL.

This clone showed up just a few times. This rearrangement joins TRBV30 to TRBJ1-5; 7 bases are a match to TRBD1. The junction had 10 bases not matched to a gene; V was cut back by 3 bases and J by 2 bases. The CDR3 sequence is 16 residues long. The germline V gene has CDR1 GTSNPN and CDR2 SVGIG (reference sequence). CDR3 sequence: CAWSPRQGRRNQPQHF. CDR3 DNA sequence: TGTGCCTGGAGCCCCAGACAGGGACGGCGCAATCAGCCCCAGCATTTT.

The rearrangement joins TRBV2 to TRBJ2-1; 8 positions agree with TRBD1. The CDR3 is made up of 16 amino acids. Germline V gene lookup returns CDR1 SNHLY and CDR2 FYNNEI. V dropped 4 bases and J dropped 0; count of bases not matched to a gene: 5. Here the CDR3 reads CASSAGQGSSYNEQFF. The CDR3 region has the DNA TGTGCCAGCAGTGCCGGACAGGGAAGCTCCTACAATGAGCAGTTCTTC.

This clone was seen only once. This sequence joins TRBV5-4 and TRBJ2-5; tentative D call: TRBD2 (5 bases). There are 17 residues in the CDR3. Germline lookup yields CDR1 SGHNT and CDR2 YYREEE (reference sequence). V was pared by 4 bases and J by 1 base, with 20 bases between. The CDR3 loop is CASSGQSLTNPQETQYF. The CDR3 DNA reads TGTGCCAGCAGCGGCCAGTCATTGACTAACCCCCAAGAGACCCAGTACTTC.

The table lists this clone with a few counts. The chain recombines TRBV11-2 with TRBJ2-3, with 7 bases matching TRBD2. J was trimmed by 4 bases and V by 1 base; bases with no gene match: 8. Germline CDR1 reads SGHAT; CDR2 reads FQNNGV. The length of the CDR3 is 16 residues. The CDR3 protein is CASSLGGGGYPDTQYF. As DNA, the CDR3 is TGTGCCAGCAGCTTAGGTGGGGGGGGGTACCCAGATACGCAGTATTTT.

The CDR3 sequence: CASSLALDREAFF. The CDR3 nucleotides are TGTGCCAGCAGCCTCGCTCTGGACAGGGAAGCTTTCTTT. This chain joins TRBV5-4 and TRBJ1-1; TRBD1 agrees at 7 bases. This CDR3 is 13 amino acids long. In germline, CDR1 is SGHNT, CDR2 YYREEE (reference sequence). V dropped 4 bases and J dropped 8; count of bases not matched to a gene: 8. Drawing the rest from reference TRBV5-4 and TRBJ1-1, the complete variable domain is ETGVTQSPTHLIKTRGQQVTLRCSSQSGHNTVSWYQQALGQGPQFIFQYYREEENGRGNFPPRFSGLQFPNYSSELNVNALELDDSALYLCASSLALDREAFFGQGTRLTVV.

This rearrangement joins TRBV19 to TRBJ1-3; 8 bases are a match to TRBD1. This CDR3 has 16 residues. Germline lookup yields CDR1 LNHDA and CDR2 SQIVND (reference sequence). Losses at the gene ends were 2 bases for V and 0 bases for J; bases not matched to a gene: 3. The DNA of the CDR3 is TGTGCCAGTAGTATAAGGACAGGGACCTCTGGAAACACCATATATTTT. As protein: CASSIRTGTSGNTIYF. The complete variable domain, with remaining parts taken from reference TRBV19 and TRBJ1-3, reads DGGITQSPKYLFRKEGQNVTLSCEQNLNHDAMYWYRQDPGQGLRLIYYSQIVNDFQKGDIAEGYSVSREKKESFPLTVTSAQKNPTAFYLCASSIRTGTSGNTIYFGEGSWLTVV.

The chain couples TRBV29-1 to TRBJ1-1, with a weak D call TRBD1 (5 bases). This CDR3 is built from 17 residues. The V end lost 6 bases, the J end lost 2 bases, and 25 bases lay between the germline ends. Germline-derived CDR1 and CDR2 are SQVTM and ANQGSEA. The CDR3 nucleotides read TGCAGCGTCCGCGACCCCCCGCAGGGTGGAATAAACACTGAAGCTTTCTTT. Its protein is CSVRDPPQGGINTEAFF.

V usage is TRBV6-5 and J usage is TRBJ2-1, with a possible D match to TRBD1 (6 bases). CDR1 is MNHEY, CDR2 SVGAGI, per germline. The CDR3 totals 16 residues. The germline V and J ends were trimmed by 2 bases and 2 bases, with 13 bases remaining between them. This CDR3 is CASSYGTHETYNEQFF. The DNA of the CDR3 is TGTGCCAGCAGTTACGGGACACACGAGACCTACAATGAGCAGTTCTTC.

This clone has just a few counts. V gene TRBV6-5 combines with J gene TRBJ1-1, with 9 nucleotides matching TRBD1. V gave up 4 bases and J gave up 4 bases; unmatched junction bases: 7. In germline, CDR1 is MNHEY, CDR2 SVGAGI. CDR3 length: 15 amino acids. CDR3 nucleotide sequence: TGTGCCAGCAGTTCACAGGGGGCGGGGGTCACTGAAGCTTTCTTT. Encoded protein: CASSSQGAGVTEAFF.

The CDR3 loop reads CASSYPGQGTPLHF. The DNA for the CDR3 is TGTGCCAGCAGCTATCCGGGACAGGGGACACCCCTCCACTTT. This rearrangement joins TRBV7-9 to TRBJ1-6; 10 nucleotides align to TRBD1. The CDR3 is 14 residues long. Unmatched junction bases numbered 5, after V lost 4 bases and J lost 11 bases. The V gene's germline CDR1 is SEHNR and CDR2 FQNEAQ (reference sequence).

In the case of this clone: The same CDR3 arises from other DNA sequences in this sample as well. The V and J genes are TRBV30 and TRBJ1-1, with D unclear. CDR1 is GTSNPN and CDR2 is SVGIG in the germline V gene (reference sequence). The CDR3 has 11 residues. Trimming took off 0 bases at V and 6 bases at J, with 5 bases between the two ends. The CDR3 region is CAWSVLSEAFF. The CDR3 DNA sequence: TGTGCCTGGAGTGTACTCTCTGAAGCTTTCTTT.

This clone has more than one count but fewer than ten. V gene TRBV25-1 combines with J gene TRBJ1-3; TRBD1 matches at 8 bases. Germline assignment: CDR1 MGHDK and CDR2 SYGVNS. Trimming removed 3 bases from V and 3 bases from J; junction bases left unmatched: 13. The CDR3 runs to 18 residues. The CDR3 sequence is CASSDTRLDRVRGNTIYF. In DNA form, the CDR3 reads TGTGCCAGCAGTGATACTCGATTGGACAGGGTTCGTGGAAACACCATATATTTT.

The rearrangement links TRBV6-5 to TRBJ1-5; tentatively, D is TRBD1 (6 bases). Germline V CDR1 and CDR2: MNHEY, SVGAGI. The CDR3 spans 13 residues. V lost 11 bases to trimming and J lost 1 base, with 12 bases between them. The CDR3 reads CAVGGGSNQPQHF. The CDR3 DNA is TGTGCCGTAGGGGGTGGGAGCAATCAGCCCCAGCATTTT.

The CDR3 spells CASSSRRGGQGQNSLNTEAFF. CDR3 bases: TGTGCCAGCAGTTCACGTCGGGGCGGACAGGGCCAGAATTCACTAAACACTGAAGCTTTCTTT. The chain employs TRBV6-2 or TRBV6-3 and TRBJ1-1; 8 positions match TRBD1. CDR1 is MNHEY and CDR2 is SVGEGT in the germline V gene. With 4 bases clipped from V and 2 bases from J, the junction kept 24 bases outside the gene matches. The CDR3 runs 21 residues.

The J gene is TRBJ1-1, the V gene TRBV28; weak D call: TRBD1 (6 bases). CDR1 is MDHEN and CDR2 is SYDVKM in the germline V gene. The CDR3 has 11 amino acids. Written as DNA, the CDR3 is TGTGGAAAGACAGGGAACACTGAAGCTTTCTTT. It is translated as CGKTGNTEAFF.

The chain couples TRBV2 to TRBJ2-4; D is possibly TRBD1 (5 bases). Trimming removed 6 bases at V and 9 bases at J, with 18 bases between. Germline assignment: CDR1 SNHLY and CDR2 FYNNEI. CDR3 length equals 14 residues. The CDR3, as DNA: TGTGCCAGCAGGGCGCAGCAGGGCAGGATCATTCAGTACTTC. Translating it yields CASRAQQGRIIQYF. Full variable domain (remainder filled in from reference TRBV2 and TRBJ2-4): EPEVTQTPSHQVTQMGQEVILRCVPISNHLYFYWYRQILGQKVEFLVSFYNNEISEKSEIFDDQFSVERPDGSNFTLKIRSTKLEDSAMYFCASRAQQGRIIQYFGAGTRLSVL.

The chain carries TRBV27 and TRBJ1-1; 7 nucleotides match TRBD1. The CDR3 is made up of 15 amino acids. The J segment lost 5 bases and the V segment lost 5 bases, leaving 11 bases of the junction unmatched. Germline CDR1 reads MNHEY; CDR2 reads SMNVEV (reference sequence). CDR3 coding DNA: TGTGCCAGCAGTCCCTCGACAGGGCGGTGGACTGAAGCTTTCTTT. This encodes CASSPSTGRWTEAFF.

The chain has TRBV7-2 and TRBJ1-5, with D uncertain. Trimming took 2 bases from V and 3 from J, leaving 11 bases between them. There are 15 residues in the CDR3. From germline, CDR1 is SGHTA and CDR2 FQGNSA. The CDR3 nucleotides read TGTGCCAGCAGCTTATCTTACAGATCCAATCAGCCCCAGCATTTT. The encoded protein is CASSLSYRSNQPQHF.

In its sample, this clone was seen once. Here the CDR3 reads CAWSVGGSSYEQYF. CDR3 in DNA: TGTGCCTGGAGTGTGGGGGGGAGCTCCTACGAGCAGTACTTC. The genes are TRBV30 and TRBJ2-7, with 7 bases fitting TRBD2. The CDR3 length is 14 residues. The V gene's germline CDR1 is GTSNPN and CDR2 SVGIG (reference sequence). Trimming at V came to 0 bases and at J to 0 bases, leaving 2 bases not matched to a gene.